These T cell receptor beta chains were read from a single sample in a study of CD8+ T cells in alopecia areata. The protocol was immunoSEQ multiplex PCR, while the TCRdb copy is restricted to in-frame clones and leaves out a portion. The table records 150,000 or so clones, around 87% of them present only once. This specimen consisted of CD8+ T cells sorted from blood, obtained at week 0. The receptors shown here come from a human donor with alopecia areata. Each CDR3 is given with its conserved first and last residue. D genes are given only for firm matches. Expanded clones are given a class, and other clones once, few, many or no size at all.

j_call: TRBJ2-7; v_call: TRBV5-4; clone_size: .; d_call: TRBD1; cdr3_length: 14; cdr3_aa: CASSFGTGTYEQYF; cdr3_nt: TGTGCCAGCAGCTTCGGGACAGGAACCTACGAGCAGTACTTC
j_call: TRBJ1-1; v_call: TRBV5-1; clone_size: .; d_call: .; cdr3_length: 15; cdr3_aa: CASSLGRGQNTEAFF; cdr3_nt: TGCGCCAGCAGCTTGGGCAGGGGCCAGAACACTGAAGCTTTCTTT
j_call: TRBJ2-1; v_call: TRBV29-1; clone_size: few; d_call: TRBD2; cdr3_length: 13; cdr3_aa: CSDLAATYNEQFF; cdr3_nt: TGCAGCGATCTAGCGGCAACGTACAATGAGCAGTTCTTC
j_call: TRBJ2-1; v_call: TRBV20-1; clone_size: .; d_call: .; cdr3_length: 11; cdr3_aa: CSAPLGNEQFF; cdr3_nt: TGCAGTGCACCGCTAGGGAATGAGCAGTTCTTC
j_call: TRBJ2-7; v_call: TRBV21-1; clone_size: .; d_call: .; cdr3_length: 16; cdr3_aa: CASSPRQGAPPYEQYF; cdr3_nt: TGTGCCAGCAGCCCCCGACAGGGGGCGCCCCCCTACGAGCAGTACTTC
j_call: TRBJ2-5; v_call: TRBV7-9; clone_size: .; d_call: .; cdr3_length: 13; cdr3_aa: CASSYLSGETQYF; cdr3_nt: TGTGCCAGCAGCTATTTATCCGGGGAGACCCAGTACTTC
j_call: TRBJ1-5; v_call: TRBV6-6; clone_size: .; d_call: .; cdr3_length: 13; cdr3_aa: CASSFVGAQPQHF; cdr3_nt: TGTGCCAGCAGTTTTGTGGGTGCCCAGCCCCAGCATTTT
j_call: TRBJ2-6; v_call: TRBV27; clone_size: .; d_call: .; cdr3_length: 14; cdr3_aa: CASSLSRGSNVLTF; cdr3_nt: TGTGCCAGCAGTTTATCTAGGGGTTCCAACGTCCTGACTTTC
j_call: TRBJ1-6; v_call: TRBV27; clone_size: .; d_call: .; cdr3_length: 17; cdr3_aa: CASSPIAEQGYNSPLHF; cdr3_nt: TGTGCCAGCAGTCCCATAGCCGAACAGGGTTATAATTCACCCCTCCACTTT
j_call: TRBJ1-2; v_call: TRBV19; clone_size: .; d_call: .; cdr3_length: 13; cdr3_aa: CASSIGRSHGYTF; cdr3_nt: TGTGCCAGTAGTATAGGAAGGAGCCATGGCTACACCTTC
j_call: TRBJ2-1; v_call: TRBV27; clone_size: .; d_call: .; cdr3_length: 15; cdr3_aa: CASGVRRWGAYEQFF; cdr3_nt: TGTGCCAGCGGGGTTCGTAGGTGGGGGGCCTATGAGCAGTTCTTC
j_call: TRBJ1-5; v_call: TRBV19; clone_size: .; d_call: .; cdr3_length: 14; cdr3_aa: CASSIVGSNQPQHF; cdr3_nt: TGTGCCAGTAGTATAGTGGGGAGCAATCAGCCCCAGCATTTT
j_call: TRBJ2-7; v_call: TRBV9; clone_size: few; d_call: .; cdr3_length: 14; cdr3_aa: CASSVGADSYEQYF; cdr3_nt: TGTGCCAGCAGCGTAGGGGCAGACTCCTACGAGCAGTACTTC
j_call: TRBJ1-2; v_call: TRBV27; clone_size: .; d_call: .; cdr3_length: 12; cdr3_aa: CASSPDTHGYTF; cdr3_nt: TGTGCCAGCAGTCCGGACACCCATGGCTACACCTTC
j_call: TRBJ2-2; v_call: TRBV16; clone_size: .; d_call: .; cdr3_length: 11; cdr3_aa: CASSLSGELFF; cdr3_nt: TGTGCCAGCAGCCTGTCGGGGGAGCTGTTTTTT
j_call: TRBJ1-4; v_call: TRBV7-9; clone_size: .; d_call: .; cdr3_length: 12; cdr3_aa: CASEQGDEKLFF; cdr3_nt: TGTGCCAGCGAACAGGGAGATGAAAAACTGTTTTTT
j_call: TRBJ2-7; v_call: TRBV29-1; clone_size: .; d_call: TRBD1; cdr3_length: 14; cdr3_aa: CSVENLGQWGEQYF; cdr3_nt: TGCAGCGTTGAGAATTTGGGACAGTGGGGCGAGCAGTACTTC
j_call: TRBJ2-5; v_call: TRBV5-1; clone_size: .; d_call: TRBD2; cdr3_length: 15; cdr3_aa: CASSDGLAGVETQYF; cdr3_nt: TGCGCCAGCAGCGACGGCCTAGCGGGAGTGGAGACCCAGTACTTC
j_call: TRBJ2-7; v_call: TRBV25-1; clone_size: .; d_call: .; cdr3_length: 14; cdr3_aa: CASSEEGDTYEQYF; cdr3_nt: TGTGCCAGCAGTGAAGAGGGAGATACCTACGAGCAGTACTTC
j_call: TRBJ1-6; v_call: TRBV6-1; clone_size: .; d_call: TRBD1; cdr3_length: 15; cdr3_aa: CAIMPKGTGTIPLHF; cdr3_nt: TGTGCCATCATGCCCAAAGGGACAGGGACAATTCCCCTCCACTTT
j_call: TRBJ2-6; v_call: TRBV28; clone_size: .; d_call: .; cdr3_length: 17; cdr3_aa: CASSPNPDRSGANVLTF; cdr3_nt: TGTGCCAGCAGTCCTAACCCGGACAGATCTGGGGCCAACGTCCTGACTTTC
j_call: TRBJ2-5; v_call: TRBV29-1; clone_size: few; d_call: .; cdr3_length: 14; cdr3_aa: CSVEPGSGGETQYF; cdr3_nt: TGCAGCGTTGAACCAGGGAGTGGCGGAGAGACCCAGTACTTC
j_call: TRBJ2-2; v_call: TRBV4-1; clone_size: once; d_call: TRBD2; cdr3_length: 16; cdr3_aa: CASSQELAGGTGELFF; cdr3_nt: TGCGCCAGCAGCCAAGAACTAGCGGGAGGAACCGGGGAGCTGTTTTTT
j_call: TRBJ2-7; v_call: TRBV9; clone_size: .; d_call: .; cdr3_length: 14; cdr3_aa: CASSVTWERYEQYF; cdr3_nt: TGTGCCAGCAGCGTAACATGGGAGCGCTACGAGCAGTACTTC
j_call: TRBJ2-3; v_call: TRBV7-6; clone_size: .; d_call: TRBD2; cdr3_length: 15; cdr3_aa: CASSLSGSSTDTQYF; cdr3_nt: TGTGCCAGCAGCCTTAGCGGGTCAAGCACAGATACGCAGTATTTT
j_call: TRBJ2-3; v_call: TRBV27; clone_size: .; d_call: .; cdr3_length: 11; cdr3_aa: CASAGSYTQYF; cdr3_nt: TGTGCCAGCGCCGGGAGTTATACGCAGTATTTT
j_call: TRBJ2-6; v_call: TRBV29-1; clone_size: few; d_call: .; cdr3_length: 15; cdr3_aa: CSVEDGSSGANVLTF; cdr3_nt: TGCAGCGTCGAAGACGGGTCCTCTGGGGCCAACGTCCTGACTTTC
j_call: TRBJ2-7; v_call: TRBV9; clone_size: .; d_call: TRBD2; cdr3_length: 15; cdr3_aa: CASSPFGGSPDEQYF; cdr3_nt: TGTGCCAGCAGCCCCTTCGGGGGGAGTCCGGACGAGCAGTACTTC
j_call: TRBJ2-3; v_call: TRBV7-2; clone_size: .; d_call: TRBD2; cdr3_length: 16; cdr3_aa: CASSLGPSGVTDTQYF; cdr3_nt: TGTGCCAGCAGCTTAGGACCTAGCGGGGTCACAGATACGCAGTATTTT
j_call: TRBJ1-2; v_call: TRBV18; clone_size: once; d_call: TRBD1; cdr3_length: 17; cdr3_aa: CASSPTLGQSTNYGYTF; cdr3_nt: TGTGCCAGCTCACCGACCCTGGGACAGAGTACTAACTATGGCTACACCTTC
j_call: TRBJ2-1; v_call: TRBV5-5; clone_size: .; d_call: TRBD1; cdr3_length: 16; cdr3_aa: CASSSGQGRRGNEQFF; cdr3_nt: TGTGCCAGCAGCTCGGGACAGGGAAGAAGGGGCAATGAGCAGTTCTTC
j_call: TRBJ2-5; v_call: TRBV20-1; clone_size: medium-sized; d_call: TRBD1; cdr3_length: 11; cdr3_aa: CSARDRETQYF; cdr3_nt: TGCAGTGCTCGGGACAGGGAGACCCAGTACTTC
j_call: TRBJ1-2; v_call: TRBV29-1; clone_size: .; d_call: .; cdr3_length: 11; cdr3_aa: CSVEVLSGYTF; cdr3_nt: TGCAGCGTTGAGGTTTTGTCTGGCTACACCTTC
j_call: TRBJ2-1; v_call: TRBV29-1; clone_size: .; d_call: .; cdr3_length: 13; cdr3_aa: CSGRTVTYNEQFF; cdr3_nt: TGCAGCGGAAGGACGGTAACCTACAATGAGCAGTTCTTC
j_call: TRBJ1-2; v_call: TRBV29-1; clone_size: .; d_call: .; cdr3_length: 13; cdr3_aa: CSVEEGSNYGYTF; cdr3_nt: TGCAGCGTTGAGGAGGGTAGTAACTATGGCTACACCTTC
j_call: TRBJ2-2; v_call: TRBV6-5; clone_size: .; d_call: .; cdr3_length: 15; cdr3_aa: CASTIAGQGTGELFF; cdr3_nt: TGTGCCAGCACAATCGCGGGGCAGGGCACCGGGGAGCTGTTTTTT
j_call: TRBJ2-5; v_call: TRBV5-4; clone_size: few; d_call: TRBD1; cdr3_length: 14; cdr3_aa: CASSQSGGQETQYF; cdr3_nt: TGTGCCAGCAGCCAATCAGGGGGCCAAGAGACCCAGTACTTC
j_call: TRBJ2-7; v_call: TRBV4-1; clone_size: .; d_call: .; cdr3_length: 13; cdr3_aa: CASSRHGWYEQYF; cdr3_nt: TGCGCCAGCAGTCGACACGGCTGGTACGAGCAGTACTTC
j_call: TRBJ1-1; v_call: TRBV19; clone_size: .; d_call: .; cdr3_length: 11; cdr3_aa: CASKIGPEAFF; cdr3_nt: TGTGCCAGTAAAATCGGTCCTGAAGCTTTCTTT
j_call: TRBJ2-7; v_call: TRBV4-1; clone_size: .; d_call: TRBD2; cdr3_length: 17; cdr3_aa: CASSQVPPGLTPYEQYF; cdr3_nt: TGCGCCAGCAGCCAAGTACCGCCGGGACTAACGCCTTACGAGCAGTACTTC
j_call: TRBJ2-7; v_call: TRBV27; clone_size: .; d_call: TRBD2; cdr3_length: 20; cdr3_aa: CASSLSGGLAGVIFSYEQYF; cdr3_nt: TGTGCCAGCAGTTTATCTGGGGGACTAGCGGGGGTGATATTCTCCTACGAGCAGTACTTC
j_call: TRBJ2-3; v_call: TRBV4-1; clone_size: .; d_call: .; cdr3_length: 15; cdr3_aa: CASSQERGPTDTQYF; cdr3_nt: TGCGCCAGCAGCCAAGAACGCGGGCCCACAGATACGCAGTATTTT
j_call: TRBJ2-7; v_call: TRBV2; clone_size: .; d_call: TRBD1; cdr3_length: 14; cdr3_aa: CASSAGTASYEQYF; cdr3_nt: TGTGCCAGCAGTGCCGGGACAGCCTCCTACGAGCAGTACTTC
j_call: TRBJ2-7; v_call: TRBV4-2; clone_size: .; d_call: .; cdr3_length: 15; cdr3_aa: CASGRDMGSSYEQYF; cdr3_nt: TGTGCCAGCGGAAGGGACATGGGATCCTCCTACGAGCAGTACTTC
j_call: TRBJ2-1; v_call: TRBV29-1; clone_size: .; d_call: .; cdr3_length: 10; cdr3_aa: CSVENNEQFF; cdr3_nt: TGCAGCGTTGAAAACAATGAGCAGTTCTTC
j_call: TRBJ1-1; v_call: TRBV9; clone_size: .; d_call: .; cdr3_length: 15; cdr3_aa: CASSVEQNLNTEAFF; cdr3_nt: TGTGCCAGCAGCGTAGAACAGAACTTGAACACTGAAGCTTTCTTT